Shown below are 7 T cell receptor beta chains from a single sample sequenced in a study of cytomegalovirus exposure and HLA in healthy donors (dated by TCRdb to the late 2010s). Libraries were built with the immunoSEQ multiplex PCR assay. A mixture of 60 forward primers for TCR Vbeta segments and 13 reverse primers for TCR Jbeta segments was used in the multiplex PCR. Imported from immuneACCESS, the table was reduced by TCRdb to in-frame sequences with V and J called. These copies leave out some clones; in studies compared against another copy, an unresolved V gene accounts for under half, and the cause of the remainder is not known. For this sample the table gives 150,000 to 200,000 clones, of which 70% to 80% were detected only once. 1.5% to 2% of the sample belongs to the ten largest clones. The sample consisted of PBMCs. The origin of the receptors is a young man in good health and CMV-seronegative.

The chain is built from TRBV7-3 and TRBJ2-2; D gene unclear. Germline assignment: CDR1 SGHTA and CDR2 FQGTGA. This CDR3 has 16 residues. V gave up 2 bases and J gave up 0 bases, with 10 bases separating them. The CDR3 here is CASSLEAGTNTGELFF. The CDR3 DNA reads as TGTGCCAGCAGCTTAGAAGCAGGCACGAACACCGGGGAGCTGTTTTTT.

The CDR3 DNA reads as TGCAGCGTTCTTAGGGAGGGCTACGAGCAGTACTTC. The encoded protein is CSVLREGYEQYF. V usage is TRBV29-1 and J usage is TRBJ2-7; TRBD2 agrees at 7 bases. Germline V CDR1 and CDR2: SQVTM, ANQGSEA. The CDR3 is 12 amino acids. The trim removed 5 bases at V and 3 bases at J, leaving 4 bases unmatched.

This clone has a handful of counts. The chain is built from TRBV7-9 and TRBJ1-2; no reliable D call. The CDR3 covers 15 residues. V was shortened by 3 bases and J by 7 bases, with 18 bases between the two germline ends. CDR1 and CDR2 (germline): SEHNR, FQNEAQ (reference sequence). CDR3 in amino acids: CASSFTSGPFSGYTF. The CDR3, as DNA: TGTGCCAGCAGCTTTACTTCAGGCCCCTTCTCTGGCTACACCTTC.

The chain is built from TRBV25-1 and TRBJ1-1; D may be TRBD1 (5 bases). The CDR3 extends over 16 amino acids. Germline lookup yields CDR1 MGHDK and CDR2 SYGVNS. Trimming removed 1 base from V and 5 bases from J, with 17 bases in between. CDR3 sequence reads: CASSEFGRGGGTEAFF. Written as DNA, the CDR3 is TGTGCCAGCAGTGAATTTGGTAGGGGCGGAGGGACTGAAGCTTTCTTT.

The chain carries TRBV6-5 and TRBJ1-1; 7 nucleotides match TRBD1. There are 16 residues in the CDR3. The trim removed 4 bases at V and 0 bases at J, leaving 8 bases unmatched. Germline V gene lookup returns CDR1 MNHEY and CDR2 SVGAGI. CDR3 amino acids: CASSLRQGGVNTEAFF. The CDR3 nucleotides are TGTGCCAGCAGTTTAAGACAGGGCGGTGTGAACACTGAAGCTTTCTTT.

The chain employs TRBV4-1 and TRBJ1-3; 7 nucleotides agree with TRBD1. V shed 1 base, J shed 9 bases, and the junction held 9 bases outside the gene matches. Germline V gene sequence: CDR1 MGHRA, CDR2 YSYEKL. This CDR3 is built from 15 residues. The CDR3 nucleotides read TGCGCCAGCAGCCAAGTAAGGGGGCCGGTCGGCACCATATATTTT. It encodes CASSQVRGPVGTIYF.

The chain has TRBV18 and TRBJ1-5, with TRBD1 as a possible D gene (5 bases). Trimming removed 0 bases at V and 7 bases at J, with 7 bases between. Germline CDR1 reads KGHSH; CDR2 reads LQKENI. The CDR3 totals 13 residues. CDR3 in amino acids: CASSPPGGQPQHF. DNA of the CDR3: TGTGCCAGCTCACCACCGGGGGGACAGCCCCAGCATTTT.